This TCR beta chain was sequenced for a study of blood T cells in healthy people across ages. General study points: Per million T cells, the diversity of TCR beta decreased roughly linearly as age advanced. Any conclusive comparison of naive versus antigen-experienced cells was prevented by using unsorted PBMCs. Diversity was estimated from one million T cells, and these estimates were considered underestimates.

The second PCR ran about 6 to 11 cycles with a sample-barcoded 5' primer and J-beta primers. One entry per CDR3 protein, called by TCRdb with MiXCR from the 5' RACE reads. Here the sample spans about 1.8 million distinct CDR3 sequences, about 50% being singletons. The CDR3 runs to 15 residues. With 0 bases removed from V and 4 bases from J, the gap between germline ends came to 12 bases. The germline V gene encodes CDR1 SEHNR and CDR2 FQNEAQ (reference sequence). This clonotype was seen a handful of times. Antigen: not known. Staff drew around 10 milliliters of peripheral blood from each donor. The V and J genes are TRBV7-9 and TRBJ2-5; TRBD1 is a possible D gene (5 bases). What was sequenced was blood. This sequence was found in a woman in her 40s in good health. CDR3 amino acids: CASSLALERGETQYF. In nucleotides, the CDR3 is TGTGCCAGCAGCTTAGCGTTGGAAAGGGGAGAGACCCAGTACTTC.